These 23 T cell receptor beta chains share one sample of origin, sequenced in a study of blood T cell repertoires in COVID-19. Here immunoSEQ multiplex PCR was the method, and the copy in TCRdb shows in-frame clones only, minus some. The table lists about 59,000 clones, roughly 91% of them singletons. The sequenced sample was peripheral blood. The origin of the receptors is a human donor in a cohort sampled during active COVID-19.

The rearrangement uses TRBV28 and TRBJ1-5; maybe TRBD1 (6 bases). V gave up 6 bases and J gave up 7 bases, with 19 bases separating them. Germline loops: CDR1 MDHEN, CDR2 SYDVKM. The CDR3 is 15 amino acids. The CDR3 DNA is TGTGCCAGCAGATACATCACAGGGTCGGCCCAGCCCCAGCATTTT. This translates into CASRYITGSAQPQHF.

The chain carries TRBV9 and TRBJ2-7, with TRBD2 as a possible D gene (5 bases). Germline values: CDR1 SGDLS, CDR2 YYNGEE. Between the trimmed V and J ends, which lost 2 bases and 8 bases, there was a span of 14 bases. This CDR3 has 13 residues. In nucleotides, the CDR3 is TGTGCCAGCAGCGTCGGGGATTCTGGCCAGCAGTACTTC. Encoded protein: CASSVGDSGQQYF.

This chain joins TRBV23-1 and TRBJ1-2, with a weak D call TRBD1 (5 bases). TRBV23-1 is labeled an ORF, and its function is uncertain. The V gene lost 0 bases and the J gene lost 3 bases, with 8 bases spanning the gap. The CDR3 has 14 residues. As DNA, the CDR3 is TGCGCCAGCAGTCAATCGGGGGGTCACTATGGCTACACCTTC. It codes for CASSQSGGHYGYTF.

CDR3 loop: CASSSGQGNEAFF. The CDR3 DNA reads TGTGCCAGCAGTTCGGGACAGGGAAATGAAGCTTTCTTT. The rearrangement uses TRBV28 and TRBJ1-1; 9 positions match TRBD1. CDR1 and CDR2 from the germline V gene are MDHEN and SYDVKM. J was trimmed by 7 bases and V by 4 bases; bases with no gene match: 4. This CDR3 is built from 13 residues. The full variable domain, with the rest looked up from reference TRBV28 and TRBJ1-1, is DVKVTQSSRYLVKRTGEKVFLECVQDMDHENMFWYRQDPGLGLRLIYFSYDVKMKEKGDIPEGYSVSREKKERFSLILESASTNQTSMYLCASSSGQGNEAFFGQGTRLTVV.

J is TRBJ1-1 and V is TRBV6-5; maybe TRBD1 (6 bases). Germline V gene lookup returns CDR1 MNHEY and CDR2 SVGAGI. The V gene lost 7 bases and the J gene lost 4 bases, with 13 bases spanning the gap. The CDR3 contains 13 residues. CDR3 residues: CASIPIGGTEAFF. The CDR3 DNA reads TGTGCCAGCATCCCTATAGGGGGCACTGAAGCTTTCTTT.

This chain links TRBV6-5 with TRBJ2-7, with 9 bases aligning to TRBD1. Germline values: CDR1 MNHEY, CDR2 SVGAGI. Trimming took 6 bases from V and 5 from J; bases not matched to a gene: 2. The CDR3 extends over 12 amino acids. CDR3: CASRGDRDEQYF. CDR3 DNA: TGTGCCAGCAGGGGGGACAGGGACGAGCAGTACTTC.

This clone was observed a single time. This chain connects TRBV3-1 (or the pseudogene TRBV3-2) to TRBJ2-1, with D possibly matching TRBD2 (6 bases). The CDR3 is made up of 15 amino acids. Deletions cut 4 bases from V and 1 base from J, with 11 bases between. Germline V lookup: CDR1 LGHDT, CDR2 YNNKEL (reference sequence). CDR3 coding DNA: TGTGCCAGCAGCCGGGACTTATCATCCTACAATGAGCAGTTCTTC. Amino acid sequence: CASSRDLSSYNEQFF.

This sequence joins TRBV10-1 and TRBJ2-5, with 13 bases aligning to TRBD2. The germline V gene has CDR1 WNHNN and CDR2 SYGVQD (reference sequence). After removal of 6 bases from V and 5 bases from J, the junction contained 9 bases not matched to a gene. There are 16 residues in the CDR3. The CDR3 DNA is TGCGCCAGCAGCGAAACTAAACTAGCGGGGGGGGAGACCCAGTACTTC. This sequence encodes CASSETKLAGGETQYF.

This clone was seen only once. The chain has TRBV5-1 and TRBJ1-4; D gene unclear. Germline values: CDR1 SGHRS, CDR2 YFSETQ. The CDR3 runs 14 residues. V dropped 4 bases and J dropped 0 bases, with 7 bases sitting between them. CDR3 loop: CASSPLATNEKLFF. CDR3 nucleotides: TGCGCCAGCAGCCCCCTCGCAACTAATGAAAAACTGTTTTTT. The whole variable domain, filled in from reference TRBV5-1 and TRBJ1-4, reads KAGVTQTPRYLIKTRGQQVTLSCSPISGHRSVSWYQQTPGQGLQFLFEYFSETQRNKGNFPGRFSGRQFSNSRSEMNVSTLELGDSALYLCASSPLATNEKLFFGSGTQLSVL.

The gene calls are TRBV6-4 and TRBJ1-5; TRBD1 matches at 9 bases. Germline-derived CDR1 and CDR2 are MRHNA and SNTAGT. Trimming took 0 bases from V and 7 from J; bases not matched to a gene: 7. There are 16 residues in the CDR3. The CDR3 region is CASSDSEGQGKQPQHF. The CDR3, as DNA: TGTGCCAGCAGTGACTCGGAGGGACAGGGTAAGCAGCCCCAGCATTTT.

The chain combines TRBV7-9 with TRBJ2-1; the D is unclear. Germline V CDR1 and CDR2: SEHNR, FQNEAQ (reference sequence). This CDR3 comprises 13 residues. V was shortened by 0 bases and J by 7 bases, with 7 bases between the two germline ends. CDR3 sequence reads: CASSLAPRNEQFF. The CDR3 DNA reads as TGTGCCAGCAGCTTAGCCCCGAGGAATGAGCAGTTCTTC.

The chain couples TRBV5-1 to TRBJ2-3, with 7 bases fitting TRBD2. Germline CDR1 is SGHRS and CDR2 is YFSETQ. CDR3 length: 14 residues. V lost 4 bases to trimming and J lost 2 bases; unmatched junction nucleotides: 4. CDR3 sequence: CASSPGTNTDTQYF. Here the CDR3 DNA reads TGCGCCAGCAGCCCCGGGACTAACACAGATACGCAGTATTTT. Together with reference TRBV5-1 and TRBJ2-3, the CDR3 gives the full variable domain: KAGVTQTPRYLIKTRGQQVTLSCSPISGHRSVSWYQQTPGQGLQFLFEYFSETQRNKGNFPGRFSGRQFSNSRSEMNVSTLELGDSALYLCASSPGTNTDTQYFGPGTRLTVL.

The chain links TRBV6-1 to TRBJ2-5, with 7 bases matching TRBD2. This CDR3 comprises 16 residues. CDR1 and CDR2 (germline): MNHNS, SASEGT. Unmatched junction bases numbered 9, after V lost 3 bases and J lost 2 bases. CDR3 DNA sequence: TGTGCCAGCAGTGATCTCTTAGCGGGCCCGCAAGAGACCCAGTACTTC. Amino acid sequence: CASSDLLAGPQETQYF.

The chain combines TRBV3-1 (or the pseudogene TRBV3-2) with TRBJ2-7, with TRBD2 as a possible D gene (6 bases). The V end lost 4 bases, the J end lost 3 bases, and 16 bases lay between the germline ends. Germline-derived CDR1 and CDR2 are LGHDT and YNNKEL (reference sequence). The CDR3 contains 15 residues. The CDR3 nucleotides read TGTGCCAGCAGCCTCTTGGGGGGAGTAGTCTACGAGCAGTACTTC. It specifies CASSLLGGVVYEQYF.

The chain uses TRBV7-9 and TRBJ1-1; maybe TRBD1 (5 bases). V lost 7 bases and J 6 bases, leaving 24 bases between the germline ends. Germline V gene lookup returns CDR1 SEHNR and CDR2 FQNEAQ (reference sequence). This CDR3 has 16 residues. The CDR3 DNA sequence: TGTGCCAGCATATGGGGCGATGGGCGCGGTCCGGCTGAAGCTTTCTTT. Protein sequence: CASIWGDGRGPAEAFF. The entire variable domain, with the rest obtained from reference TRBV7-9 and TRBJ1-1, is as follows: DTGVSQNPRHKITKRGQNVTFRCDPISEHNRLYWYRQTLGQGPEFLTYFQNEAQLEKSRLLSDRFSAERPKGSFSTLEIQRTEQGDSAMYLCASIWGDGRGPAEAFFGQGTRLTVV.

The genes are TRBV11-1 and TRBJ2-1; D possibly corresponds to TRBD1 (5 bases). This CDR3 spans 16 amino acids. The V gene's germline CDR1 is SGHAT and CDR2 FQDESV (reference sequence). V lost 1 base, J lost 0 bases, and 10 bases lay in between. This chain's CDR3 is CASSLVTGYSYNEQFF. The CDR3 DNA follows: TGTGCCAGCAGCTTAGTCACAGGTTACTCCTACAATGAGCAGTTCTTC.

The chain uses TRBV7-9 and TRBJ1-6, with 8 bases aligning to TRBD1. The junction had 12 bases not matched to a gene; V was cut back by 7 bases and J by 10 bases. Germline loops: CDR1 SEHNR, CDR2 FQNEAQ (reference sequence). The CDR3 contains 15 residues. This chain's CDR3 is CASTSLGTGGSPLHF. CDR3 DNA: TGTGCCAGCACCAGTTTGGGGACAGGAGGATCACCCCTCCACTTT.

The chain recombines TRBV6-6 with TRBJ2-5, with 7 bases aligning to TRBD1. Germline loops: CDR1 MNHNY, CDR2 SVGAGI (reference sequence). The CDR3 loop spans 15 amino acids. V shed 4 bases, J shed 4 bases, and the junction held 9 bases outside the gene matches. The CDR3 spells CASSSLNTGVETQYF. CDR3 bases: TGTGCCAGCAGTTCTCTAAATACAGGGGTAGAGACCCAGTACTTC.

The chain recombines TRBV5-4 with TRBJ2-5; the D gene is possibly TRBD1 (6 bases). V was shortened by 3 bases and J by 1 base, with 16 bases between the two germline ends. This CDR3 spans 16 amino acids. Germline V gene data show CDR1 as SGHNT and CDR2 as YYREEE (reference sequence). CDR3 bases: TGTGCCAGCAGCTCGGGACAATTCTTGGCCCAAGAGACCCAGTACTTC. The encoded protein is CASSSGQFLAQETQYF.

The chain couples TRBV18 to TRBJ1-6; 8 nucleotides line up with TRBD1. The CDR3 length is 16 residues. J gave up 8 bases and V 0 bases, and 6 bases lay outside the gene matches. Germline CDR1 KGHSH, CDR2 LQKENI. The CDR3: CASSPPRQGAYSPLHF. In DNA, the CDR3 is TGTGCCAGCTCACCACCACGGCAGGGGGCTTATTCACCCCTCCACTTT. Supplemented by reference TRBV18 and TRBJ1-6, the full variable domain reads NAGVMQNPRHLVRRRGQEARLRCSPMKGHSHVYWYRQLPEEGLKFMVYLQKENIIDESGMPKERFSAEFPKEGPSILRIQQVVRGDSAAYFCASSPPRQGAYSPLHFGNGTRLTVT.

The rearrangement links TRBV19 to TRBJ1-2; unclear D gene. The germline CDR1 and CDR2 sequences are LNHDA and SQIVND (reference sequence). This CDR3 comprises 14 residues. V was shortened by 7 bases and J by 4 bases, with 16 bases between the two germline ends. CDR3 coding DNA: TGTGCCAGTAAAGCAAGAGAACTTAGCTATGGCTACACCTTC. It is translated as CASKARELSYGYTF.

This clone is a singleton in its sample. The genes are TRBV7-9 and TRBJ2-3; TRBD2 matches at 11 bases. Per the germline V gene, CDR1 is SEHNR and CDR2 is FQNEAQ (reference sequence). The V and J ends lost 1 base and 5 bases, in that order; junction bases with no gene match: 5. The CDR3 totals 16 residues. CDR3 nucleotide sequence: TGTGCCAGCAGCTTAGTTGTAGCGGGAGGGGGAGATACGCAGTATTTT. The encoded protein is CASSLVVAGGGDTQYF. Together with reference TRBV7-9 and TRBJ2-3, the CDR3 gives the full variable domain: DTGVSQNPRHKITKRGQNVTFRCDPISEHNRLYWYRQTLGQGPEFLTYFQNEAQLEKSRLLSDRFSAERPKGSFSTLEIQRTEQGDSAMYLCASSLVVAGGGDTQYFGPGTRLTVL.

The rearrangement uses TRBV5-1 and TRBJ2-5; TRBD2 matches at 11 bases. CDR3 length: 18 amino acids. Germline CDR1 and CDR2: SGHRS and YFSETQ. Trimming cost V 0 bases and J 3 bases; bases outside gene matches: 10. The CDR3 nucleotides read TGCGCCAGCAGCTTGGGTACTAGCGGGAGTCGGGAAGAAGAGACCCAGTACTTC. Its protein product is CASSLGTSGSREEETQYF. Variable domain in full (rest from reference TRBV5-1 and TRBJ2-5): KAGVTQTPRYLIKTRGQQVTLSCSPISGHRSVSWYQQTPGQGLQFLFEYFSETQRNKGNFPGRFSGRQFSNSRSEMNVSTLELGDSALYLCASSLGTSGSREEETQYFGPGTRLLVL.